A single sample is the source of the 10 T cell receptor beta chains below, sequenced in a study of T cell changes during pregnancy in multiple sclerosis (dated by TCRdb to about 2019). The library was generated by the immunoSEQ multiplex PCR assay. TCRdb retrieved this table from immuneACCESS and kept in-frame rearrangements only. Not all clones are present; in checked studies, unresolved V genes account for under half, and no reason is known for the remainder. The sample table contains tens of thousands of clones; only one count was recorded for around nine tenths of them. The top ten clones comprise 3% to 4% of the sample. The input for sequencing was peripheral blood, taken before pregnancy. The receptors were gathered from a female donor with multiple sclerosis, enrolled in a pregnancy study.

This chain joins TRBV30 and TRBJ1-6; a weak D match, TRBD1 (6 bases). V lost 1 base and J 5 bases, leaving 21 bases between the germline ends. The CDR3 length is 18 residues. The germline V gene has CDR1 GTSNPN and CDR2 SVGIG (reference sequence). CDR3 in amino acids: CAWSAQGLVGFDNSPLHF. The DNA of the CDR3 is TGTGCCTGGAGTGCCCAGGGGTTGGTAGGGTTCGATAATTCACCCCTCCACTTT.

This clone occurred a few times. The chain uses TRBV19 and TRBJ2-2; TRBD2 might be the D (6 bases). Deletions cut 3 bases from V and 8 bases from J, with 13 bases between. This CDR3 contains 14 residues. Germline assignment: CDR1 LNHDA and CDR2 SQIVND (reference sequence). Here the CDR3 reads CASSIVAELGELFF. As DNA, the CDR3 is TGTGCCAGTAGTATCGTAGCGGAGCTTGGGGAGCTGTTTTTT.

The V and J genes are TRBV19 and TRBJ1-5; D may be TRBD1 (6 bases). This CDR3 contains 15 residues. Germline CDR1 LNHDA, CDR2 SQIVND (reference sequence). V was pared by 3 bases and J by 1 base, with 10 bases between. CDR3 loop: CASSITGPSNQPQHF. The CDR3, as DNA: TGTGCCAGTAGTATCACAGGGCCGAGCAATCAGCCCCAGCATTTT. The variable domain in full, with the rest retrieved from reference TRBV19 and TRBJ1-5, is DGGITQSPKYLFRKEGQNVTLSCEQNLNHDAMYWYRQDPGQGLRLIYYSQIVNDFQKGDIAEGYSVSREKKESFPLTVTSAQKNPTAFYLCASSITGPSNQPQHFGDGTRLSIL.

The chain is built from TRBV11-2 and TRBJ1-5; perhaps TRBD1 as D (6 bases). In germline, CDR1 is SGHAT, CDR2 FQNNGV. V was trimmed by 4 bases and J by 0 bases, leaving 10 bases between them. This CDR3 spans 15 amino acids. CDR3 loop: CASSSGQTSNQPQHF. CDR3 in DNA: TGTGCCAGCAGCTCCGGACAGACTAGCAATCAGCCCCAGCATTTT. Full variable domain (outside the CDR3, taken from reference TRBV11-2 and TRBJ1-5): EAGVAQSPRYKIIEKRQSVAFWCNPISGHATLYWYQQILGQGPKLLIQFQNNGVVDDSQLPKDRFSAERLKGVDSTLKIQPAKLEDSAVYLCASSSGQTSNQPQHFGDGTRLSIL.

The J gene is TRBJ1-2, the V gene TRBV5-1; TRBD1 aligns across 7 bases. V shed 0 bases, J shed 2 bases, and the junction held 7 bases outside the gene matches. CDR1 and CDR2 (germline): SGHRS, YFSETQ. The CDR3 length is 16 residues. In DNA, the CDR3 is TGCGCCAGCAGCTTGGATGGACAGGCCTGGAACTATGGCTACACCTTC. It codes for CASSLDGQAWNYGYTF. The full variable domain, in which reference TRBV5-1 and TRBJ1-2 provide the parts outside the CDR3, is KAGVTQTPRYLIKTRGQQVTLSCSPISGHRSVSWYQQTPGQGLQFLFEYFSETQRNKGNFPGRFSGRQFSNSRSEMNVSTLELGDSALYLCASSLDGQAWNYGYTFGSGTRLTVV.

The genes are TRBV7-9 and TRBJ1-4, with TRBD1 matching 7 bases. CDR1 and CDR2 (germline): SEHNR, FQNEAQ (reference sequence). The CDR3 is 15 residues long. With 5 bases clipped from V and 8 bases from J, the junction kept 11 bases outside the gene matches. CDR3 sequence (DNA): TGTGCCAGCAGCGTACTGACAGGGTTTGGCGAAAAACTGTTTTTT. It is translated as CASSVLTGFGEKLFF.

CDR3 in DNA: TGTGCCAGCAGCTTAGCGGGGCAACGCACCGGGGAGCTGTTTTTT. Amino acid sequence: CASSLAGQRTGELFF. The chain links TRBV7-2 to TRBJ2-2, with TRBD1 as a possible D gene (5 bases). V gave up 0 bases and J gave up 4 bases, with 9 bases separating them. The CDR3 consists of 15 residues. CDR1 is SGHTA and CDR2 is FQGNSA in the germline V gene.

The V and J genes are TRBV7-8 and TRBJ1-3, with a weak D call TRBD1 (5 bases). The germline V gene has CDR1 SGHVS and CDR2 FQNEAQ. The CDR3 loop spans 18 amino acids. The ends were cut back, 3 bases at V and 0 bases at J, with 18 bases in the middle. CDR3 nucleotides: TGTGCCAGCAGCTTTGGGGGGGTACGGGGCTACTCTGGAAACACCATATATTTT. It yields the protein CASSFGGVRGYSGNTIYF. Full variable domain (missing parts from reference TRBV7-8 and TRBJ1-3): GAGVSQSPRYKVAKRGQDVALRCDPISGHVSLFWYQQALGQGPEFLTYFQNEAQLDKSGLPSDRFFAERPEGSVSTLKIQRTQQEDSAVYLCASSFGGVRGYSGNTIYFGEGSWLTVV.

J is TRBJ2-2 and V is TRBV5-1, with TRBD1 matching 9 bases. Germline CDR1 is SGHRS and CDR2 is YFSETQ. This CDR3 comprises 17 residues. V dropped 1 base and J dropped 3; count of bases not matched to a gene: 7. Here the CDR3 reads CASSLLQGALDTGELFF. The DNA for the CDR3 is TGCGCCAGCAGCTTGCTACAGGGGGCGCTGGACACCGGGGAGCTGTTTTTT. Variable domain in full (rest from reference TRBV5-1 and TRBJ2-2): KAGVTQTPRYLIKTRGQQVTLSCSPISGHRSVSWYQQTPGQGLQFLFEYFSETQRNKGNFPGRFSGRQFSNSRSEMNVSTLELGDSALYLCASSLLQGALDTGELFFGEGSRLTVL.

CDR3 DNA: TGCGCCAGCAGTATGGGGGCAGGAAACACCATATATTTT. It codes for CASSMGAGNTIYF. The chain combines TRBV4-1 with TRBJ1-3; a possible D gene is TRBD1 (6 bases). This CDR3 has 13 amino acids. The V end was cut by 6 bases, the J end by 4 bases, with 10 bases between. From germline, CDR1 is MGHRA and CDR2 YSYEKL.